The next 17 T cell receptor beta chains were all read from a single sample in a study of technical replicates of blood from a handful of donors. Assay: immunoSEQ multiplex PCR; the TCRdb copy retains only in-frame clones and omits some. Of over 50,000 clones listed, around 87% are singletons. The sequencing input was PBMCs. The receptors were sampled from a human donor in good health. Some clones in this sample may be carry-over from other donors' samples.

In its sample, this clone was seen once. The chain combines TRBV7-9 with TRBJ1-2; D perhaps matches TRBD1 (6 bases). V was clipped by 7 bases and J by 0 bases, with 15 bases between them. The CDR3 is 15 residues long. Germline-derived CDR1 and CDR2 are SEHNR and FQNEAQ (reference sequence). The CDR3 DNA reads TGTGCCAGCATCCCAAGGGGGAGTTCTAACTATGGCTACACCTTC. It translates to CASIPRGSSNYGYTF.

The chain links TRBV30 to TRBJ2-5; no reliable D call. Per the germline V gene, CDR1 is GTSNPN and CDR2 is SVGIG (reference sequence). Trimming pared 5 bases from V and 4 bases from J, leaving 11 bases between. This CDR3 comprises 12 residues. CDR3 in amino acids: CAWDPRGETQYF. In DNA, the CDR3 is TGTGCCTGGGACCCCAGAGGAGAGACCCAGTACTTC.

The chain employs TRBV15 and TRBJ2-1, with 9 bases matching TRBD1. CDR3 length: 15 residues. From germline, CDR1 is LNHNV and CDR2 YYDKDF (reference sequence). V lost 1 base, J lost 7 bases, and 5 bases stayed unmatched. CDR3 loop: CATSRGDRDANEQFF. CDR3 nucleotides: TGTGCCACCAGCAGAGGGGACAGGGACGCAAATGAGCAGTTCTTC. Combining the CDR3 with reference TRBV15 and TRBJ2-1 gives the whole variable domain DAMVIQNPRYQVTQFGKPVTLSCSQTLNHNVMYWYQQKSSQAPKLLFHYYDKDFNNEADTPDNFQSRRPNTSFCFLDIRSPGLGDTAMYLCATSRGDRDANEQFFGPGTRLTVL.

The chain carries TRBV11-2 and TRBJ2-1; TRBD2 aligns across 7 bases. The germline gives CDR1 SGHAT, CDR2 FQNNGV. J gave up 13 bases and V 4 bases, and 10 bases lay outside the gene matches. The CDR3 runs to 13 residues. CDR3 sequence: CASSSSLASGQFF. For the CDR3, the DNA is TGTGCCAGCAGCTCCTCCCTGGCTAGCGGCCAGTTCTTC. Complete variable domain (other parts from reference TRBV11-2 and TRBJ2-1): EAGVAQSPRYKIIEKRQSVAFWCNPISGHATLYWYQQILGQGPKLLIQFQNNGVVDDSQLPKDRFSAERLKGVDSTLKIQPAKLEDSAVYLCASSSSLASGQFFGPGTRLTVL.

The genes are TRBV2 and TRBJ2-1; 12 nucleotides agree with TRBD2. In germline, CDR1 is SNHLY, CDR2 FYNNEI. This CDR3 has 15 residues. Unmatched junction bases numbered 7, after V lost 9 bases and J lost 4 bases. Written as DNA, the CDR3 is TGTGCCAGTAAGGGGGGGACTAGCGGGTACAATGAGCAGTTCTTC. It specifies CASKGGTSGYNEQFF.

The J gene is TRBJ2-5, the V gene TRBV6-1; a weak D match, TRBD1 (5 bases). V gave up 6 bases and J gave up 3 bases, with 11 bases separating them. CDR3 length: 13 residues. Germline V gene lookup returns CDR1 MNHNS and CDR2 SASEGT. DNA for the CDR3: TGTGCCAGCAGGGCAGACAGCAAAGAGACCCAGTACTTC. Protein sequence: CASRADSKETQYF.

The rearrangement uses TRBV11-2 and TRBJ2-1; 8 nucleotides agree with TRBD2. Losses at the gene ends were 0 bases for V and 6 bases for J; bases not matched to a gene: 4. Germline loops: CDR1 SGHAT, CDR2 FQNNGV. The CDR3 loop spans 15 amino acids. The CDR3 coding sequence is TGTGCCAGCAGCTTAGATCCCGCGGGAGGCAATGAGCAGTTCTTC. It is translated as CASSLDPAGGNEQFF. The full variable domain, in which reference TRBV11-2 and TRBJ2-1 provide the parts outside the CDR3, is EAGVAQSPRYKIIEKRQSVAFWCNPISGHATLYWYQQILGQGPKLLIQFQNNGVVDDSQLPKDRFSAERLKGVDSTLKIQPAKLEDSAVYLCASSLDPAGGNEQFFGPGTRLTVL.

This chain links TRBV19 with TRBJ2-7, with 10 bases that match TRBD2. The CDR3 consists of 17 residues. The V and J ends lost 5 bases and 0 bases, in that order; junction bases with no gene match: 10. CDR1 LNHDA and CDR2 SQIVND come from the germline V gene (reference sequence). In DNA form, the CDR3 reads TGTGCCAGTAGTGCCGGGACTAGCGTCCTGAGCTCCTACGAGCAGTACTTC. Translated, it gives CASSAGTSVLSSYEQYF.

V usage is TRBV19 and J usage is TRBJ2-5, with 9 bases lining up with TRBD1. Germline CDR1 LNHDA, CDR2 SQIVND (reference sequence). Trimming at V came to 3 bases and at J to 5 bases, leaving 4 bases not matched to a gene. This CDR3 has 14 amino acids. CDR3 protein: CASSMYRGHETQYF. As DNA, the CDR3 is TGTGCCAGTAGTATGTACAGGGGGCACGAGACCCAGTACTTC.

This chain joins TRBV2 and TRBJ2-5, with D possibly matching TRBD2 (6 bases). V dropped 7 bases and J dropped 0 bases, with 15 bases sitting between them. The germline V gene has CDR1 SNHLY and CDR2 FYNNEI. The CDR3 covers 15 residues. The CDR3 loop is CASMAGTSYQETQYF. DNA for the CDR3: TGTGCCAGCATGGCCGGGACTTCATACCAAGAGACCCAGTACTTC.

The chain is built from TRBV7-9 and TRBJ2-3; TRBD2 agrees at 9 bases. There are 16 residues in the CDR3. The V gene's germline CDR1 is SEHNR and CDR2 FQNEAQ (reference sequence). The trim removed 1 base at V and 5 bases at J, leaving 7 bases unmatched. The CDR3 bases are TGTGCCAGCAGCTTAGTGGCGAGTAGCGGGAGAGATACGCAGTATTTT. Translating gives CASSLVASSGRDTQYF.

The rearrangement joins TRBV18 to TRBJ2-7; a weak D match, TRBD1 (6 bases). Trimming removed 5 bases at V and 5 bases at J, with 10 bases between. The CDR3 runs 12 residues. Germline CDR1 reads KGHSH; CDR2 reads LQKENI. This CDR3 is CASSTTGNEQYF. CDR3 nucleotides: TGTGCCAGCTCAACCACAGGGAACGAGCAGTACTTC.

This rearrangement joins TRBV6-5 to TRBJ1-2, with D perhaps matching TRBD1 (6 bases). Germline CDR1 and CDR2: MNHEY and SVGAGI. This CDR3 has 14 residues. Trimming took 7 bases from V and 8 from J, leaving 20 bases between them. The CDR3 bases are TGTGCCAGCACTACCAGGGGCTTTTGGGGCGGCTACACCTTC. This sequence encodes CASTTRGFWGGYTF.

The chain couples TRBV12-5 to TRBJ2-1; 10 nucleotides match TRBD2. With V trimmed by 3 bases and J by 2 bases, 13 bases remained unmatched. CDR1 and CDR2 (germline): LGHNT, FRNRAP. The CDR3 has 19 residues. The CDR3 nucleotides read TGTGCTAGTGGTTTAGGAATAGGGACTAGCGCTGGTACCTACAATGAGCAGTTCTTC. It codes for CASGLGIGTSAGTYNEQFF.

The chain joins TRBV9 to TRBJ2-7; D is perhaps TRBD1 (5 bases). Germline CDR1 and CDR2: SGDLS and YYNGEE. The germline V and J ends were trimmed by 3 bases and 7 bases, with 17 bases remaining between them. This CDR3 contains 14 residues. In DNA form, the CDR3 reads TGTGCCAGCAGCGCCGACAGTAAGGTTAGGGAGCAGTACTTC. Translation: CASSADSKVREQYF.

V is TRBV23-1 and J is TRBJ1-1; D is perhaps TRBD1 (6 bases). TRBV23-1 is flagged as an ORF with uncertain function. V lost 0 bases and J 0 bases, leaving 20 bases between the germline ends. The CDR3 sequence is 19 residues long. The CDR3 DNA is TGCGCCAGCAGTCAATCCAAGGGTCAGGGGACCGCACTGAACACTGAAGCTTTCTTT. The encoded protein is CASSQSKGQGTALNTEAFF.

The V and J genes are TRBV5-1 and TRBJ1-2, with a tentative D call TRBD1 (6 bases). The germline V gene has CDR1 SGHRS and CDR2 YFSETQ. This CDR3 has 14 amino acids. With 3 bases removed from V and 4 bases from J, the gap between germline ends came to 13 bases. The CDR3 nucleotides read TGCGCCAGCAGCTCCACACAGGGATCCTATGGCTACACCTTC. Its protein is CASSSTQGSYGYTF.